Below, 21 T cell receptor beta chains from the same sample are listed, as sequenced in a study of metastatic and nonmetastatic thyroid tumors. TCRdb re-clonotyped the PCR reads through MiXCR. The table lists some 40,000 clones, around 24% of them singletons. Thyroid surgery was performed in patients who had received no treatment beforehand. Sequenced sample: tumor tissue. All receptors derive from a female donor with papillary thyroid cancer or a benign thyroid nodule (not recorded which). Some clones in this sample may be carry-over from other donors' samples.

This clone was found many times. The rearrangement links TRBV2 to TRBJ2-3, with 9 bases identical to TRBD2. There are 15 residues in the CDR3. Germline V lookup: CDR1 SNHLY, CDR2 FYNNEI. With V trimmed by 6 bases and J by 6 bases, 10 bases remained unmatched. In nucleotides, the CDR3 is TGTGCCAGCAGCGCCGGGACTAGCTATGGGGATACGCAGTATTTT. Protein sequence: CASSAGTSYGDTQYF.

This chain joins TRBV19 and TRBJ1-1; D perhaps matches TRBD1 (6 bases). This CDR3 has 14 residues. Germline CDR1 LNHDA, CDR2 SQIVND (reference sequence). Trimming cost V 4 bases and J 2 bases, with 11 bases left between them. CDR3 in amino acids: CASSTTGLNTEAFF. In DNA, the CDR3 is TGTGCCAGTAGTACCACAGGGCTAAACACTGAAGCTTTCTTT.

This clone occurred many times. The chain couples TRBV4-1 to TRBJ1-2; perhaps TRBD1 as D (6 bases). CDR3 length: 14 residues. Germline CDR1 MGHRA, CDR2 YSYEKL. V dropped 2 bases and J dropped 1 base, with 8 bases sitting between them. CDR3 coding DNA: TGCGCCAGCAGCCAACCGGACAGTAACTATGGCTACACCTTC. Its translation is CASSQPDSNYGYTF.

The chain has TRBV6-1 and TRBJ1-1; D is undetermined. The CDR3 has 13 residues. V lost 10 bases to trimming and J lost 1 base, with 13 bases between them. In germline, CDR1 is MNHNS, CDR2 SASEGT. CDR3 amino acids: CANSVTENTEAFF. The CDR3 DNA is TGTGCCAATTCAGTGACCGAGAACACTGAAGCTTTCTTT.

The V and J genes are TRBV11-2 and TRBJ2-3; D might be TRBD1 or TRBD2, each matching 7 bases. CDR1 and CDR2 (germline): SGHAT, FQNNGV. Trimming stripped 7 bases from V and 2 bases from J, with 22 bases between. This CDR3 contains 17 residues. The CDR3: CASTRGFRLADTDTQYF. The DNA for the CDR3 is TGTGCCAGCACCAGGGGGTTCCGCCTAGCGGACACAGATACGCAGTATTTT.

The J gene is TRBJ1-1, the V gene TRBV11-2; 8 nucleotides line up with TRBD1. V trimming: 4 bases; J trimming: 1 base; junction bases outside the gene matches: 5. The V gene's germline CDR1 is SGHAT and CDR2 FQNNGV. CDR3 size: 15 residues. CDR3 sequence (DNA): TGTGCCAGCAGCTCCACGACAGGGGCGAACACTGAAGCTTTCTTT. Amino acid sequence: CASSSTTGANTEAFF.

The genes are TRBV30 and TRBJ2-5; D not certain. V was trimmed by 0 bases and J by 5 bases, leaving 16 bases between them. The CDR3 length is 15 residues. Germline loops: CDR1 GTSNPN, CDR2 SVGIG (reference sequence). The CDR3 DNA is TGTGCCTGGAGTGTACCTATGGCAGCCCGGGAGACCCAGTACTTC. It specifies CAWSVPMAARETQYF.

There are a few counts of this clone. Germline and junction disagree at one end, which may indicate a read error. Other DNA sequences within the sample encode an identical CDR3. V gene TRBV6-4 combines with J gene TRBJ2-2, with TRBD2 as a possible D gene (5 bases). Per germline, CDR1 MRHNA and CDR2 SNTAGT. The CDR3 runs 13 residues. CDR3 residues: CASSEGNTGELFF. CDR3 sequence (DNA): TGTGCCAGTAGTGAGGGTAACACCGGGGAGCTGTTTTTT.

There are many counts of this clone. The CDR3 reads CASSVRDRGVIQYF. In nucleotides, the CDR3 is TGTGCCAGCAGTGTAAGGGACAGGGGTGTCATTCAGTACTTC. The chain has TRBV2 and TRBJ2-4; 10 nucleotides match TRBD1. Germline lookup yields CDR1 SNHLY and CDR2 FYNNEI. V trimming: 4 bases; J trimming: 9 bases; junction bases outside the gene matches: 6. The CDR3 spans 14 residues.

This chain connects TRBV6-1 to TRBJ2-7; 7 nucleotides agree with TRBD2. With 6 bases clipped from V and 3 bases from J, the junction kept 8 bases outside the gene matches. This CDR3 region has 14 residues. Germline V CDR1 and CDR2: MNHNS, SASEGT. This CDR3 reads CASSSGGGIYEQYF. The CDR3 region has the DNA TGTGCCAGCAGCTCTGGGGGGGGGATCTACGAGCAGTACTTC.

This clone appeared a few times. The V call is TRBV28, the J call TRBJ2-1, with 9 bases that match TRBD1. Germline CDR1 and CDR2: MDHEN and SYDVKM. The CDR3 is made up of 16 amino acids. J was trimmed by 3 bases and V by 4 bases; bases with no gene match: 7. In nucleotides, the CDR3 is TGTGCCAGCAGTTCCACGGCGGGACAGGGCTACAATGAGCAGTTCTTC. Its translation: CASSSTAGQGYNEQFF.

In this sample, this clone turned up many times. The chain links TRBV18 to TRBJ2-2, with D uncertain. The CDR3 spans 12 residues. Germline CDR1 reads KGHSH; CDR2 reads LQKENI. V was trimmed by 2 bases and J by 8 bases, leaving 6 bases between them. CDR3: CASSPGQGELFF. CDR3 sequence (DNA): TGTGCCAGCTCACCAGGCCAGGGGGAGCTGTTTTTT.

This clone appeared a few times. This chain uses TRBV6-2 or TRBV6-3 with TRBJ2-5; D unresolved. Per the germline V gene, CDR1 is MNHEY and CDR2 is SVGEGT. Trimming took off 3 bases at V and 2 bases at J, with 13 bases between the two ends. The length of the CDR3 is 15 residues. The CDR3 DNA is TGTGCCAGCAGTTATTTCCGTGGCCGGCAAGAGACCCAGTACTTC. It encodes CASSYFRGRQETQYF.

This clone was seen a single time. CDR3 region: CASSFYLGGGTTDTQYF. CDR3 bases: TGTGCCAGCAGCTTCTACTTAGGGGGAGGAACCACAGATACGCAGTATTTT. The gene calls are TRBV11-2 and TRBJ2-3; TRBD1 or TRBD2 may be the D gene (6 bases each). The ends were cut back, 3 bases at V and 2 bases at J, with 18 bases in the middle. This CDR3 contains 17 residues. Germline V gene sequence: CDR1 SGHAT, CDR2 FQNNGV.

This clone was seen repeatedly, ten times or more. This sequence joins TRBV14 and TRBJ1-1; D remains ambiguous. Germline CDR1 reads SGHDN; CDR2 reads FVKESK. The V end lost 0 bases, the J end lost 1 base, and 12 bases lay between the germline ends. CDR3 length: 16 amino acids. The CDR3 region is CASSQDEVLWNTEAFF. In nucleotides, the CDR3 is TGTGCCAGCAGCCAAGATGAGGTCCTCTGGAACACTGAAGCTTTCTTT. The whole variable domain, remainder taken from reference TRBV14 and TRBJ1-1, is EAGVTQFPSHSVIEKGQTVTLRCDPISGHDNLYWYRRVMGKEIKFLLHFVKESKQDESGMPNNRFLAERTGGTYSTLKVQPAELEDSGVYFCASSQDEVLWNTEAFFGQGTRLTVV.

The chain employs TRBV6-1 and TRBJ2-7; 9 bases are a match to TRBD1. The CDR3 is 15 residues long. Per germline, CDR1 MNHNS and CDR2 SASEGT. The trim removed 6 bases at V and 5 bases at J, leaving 11 bases unmatched. CDR3 sequence (DNA): TGTGCCAGCAGAACAATCGGGACAGGGATGGACGAGCAGTACTTC. Translation gives CASRTIGTGMDEQYF.

This clone was seen at least ten times. The gene calls are TRBV20-1 and TRBJ2-7; 7 nucleotides line up with TRBD1. The V segment lost 1 base and the J segment 4 bases; nucleotides outside the gene matches: 13. This CDR3 spans 16 amino acids. CDR1 is DFQATT and CDR2 is SNEGSKA in the germline V gene (reference sequence). Here the CDR3 DNA reads TGCAGTGCTAGAGGACAGGGAGCTGCGGAAAGGTACGAGCAGTACTTC. It translates to CSARGQGAAERYEQYF.

The chain couples TRBV5-1 to TRBJ2-1, with D possibly called TRBD1 or TRBD2 (5 bases each). Trimming took 0 bases from V and 4 from J, leaving 8 bases between them. Per the germline V gene, CDR1 is SGHRS and CDR2 is YFSETQ. The CDR3 contains 14 residues. The CDR3 is CASSLGDAYNEQFF. The CDR3 DNA follows: TGCGCCAGCAGCTTGGGGGACGCGTACAATGAGCAGTTCTTC.

This clone was seen repeatedly, ten times or more. The chain has TRBV18 and TRBJ1-1; 7 bases match TRBD1. V dropped 6 bases and J dropped 5; count of bases not matched to a gene: 9. Germline V gene sequence: CDR1 KGHSH, CDR2 LQKENI. The CDR3 contains 14 residues. CDR3: CASSLGGEGTEAFF. Here the CDR3 DNA reads TGTGCCAGCTCGTTAGGGGGCGAGGGAACTGAAGCTTTCTTT.

This clone has more than one count but fewer than ten. This chain links TRBV6-4 with TRBJ2-5; 7 bases match TRBD2. V shed 4 bases and J 4 bases; nucleotides not matched to a gene: 3. CDR1 and CDR2 (germline): MRHNA, SNTAGT. The CDR3 consists of 13 residues. In DNA form, the CDR3 reads TGTGCCAGCAGTGTGGGCGGGAGAGAGACCCAGTACTTC. It is translated as CASSVGGRETQYF.

The chain is built from TRBV20-1 and TRBJ2-7; the match to TRBD2 covers 8 bases. Trimming cost V 6 bases and J 1 base; bases outside gene matches: 8. Germline CDR1 and CDR2: DFQATT and SNEGSKA (reference sequence). CDR3 size: 14 residues. The CDR3 DNA reads as TGCAGTGCCCTAGCGGGCATGTGGTCCTACGAGCAGTACTTC. It codes for CSALAGMWSYEQYF.